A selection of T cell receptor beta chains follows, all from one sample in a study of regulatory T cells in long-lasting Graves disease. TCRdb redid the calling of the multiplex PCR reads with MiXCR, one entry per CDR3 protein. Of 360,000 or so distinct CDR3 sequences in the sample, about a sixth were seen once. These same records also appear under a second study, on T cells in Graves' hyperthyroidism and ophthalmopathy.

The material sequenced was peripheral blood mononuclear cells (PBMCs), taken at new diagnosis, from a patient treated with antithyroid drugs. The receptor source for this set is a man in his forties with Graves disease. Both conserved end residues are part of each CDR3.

CATSDVPQETQYF TRBJ2-5 TRBV24-1
CASSEFGAGWGNQPQHF TRBJ1-5 TRBV2
CASSYNGFGGGSDEQFF TRBJ2-1 TRBV6-9
CASSRIMTASDTQYF TRBJ2-3 TRBV4-3
CASSLRTGELFF TRBJ2-2 TRBV3-1
CSARDPDSYNQPQHF TRBJ1-5 TRBV20-1
CASSYNTPPSEAFF TRBJ1-1 TRBV6-5
CSVEGVYEQYF TRBJ2-7 TRBV29-1
CASSEGRGQNEQFF TRBJ2-1 TRBV2
CASGNGRSSYEQYF TRBJ2-7 TRBV11-2
CASSLLPPEQDSPLHF TRBJ1-6 TRBV5-1
CASSSRDGYEQYF TRBJ2-7 TRBV2
CASSQEGLAGPNEQFF TRBJ2-1 TRBV4-3
CASSQLLGVLTF TRBJ2-6 TRBV6-1
CATSDWDGTGKNEQFF TRBJ2-1 TRBV24-1
CASTRTSGVYEQYF TRBJ2-7 TRBV2
CASSGYRIYEQYF TRBJ2-7 TRBV2
CASTVINQPQHF TRBJ1-5 TRBV28
CAGGRGPPGGEQFF TRBJ2-1 TRBV10-3
CASSPEVRQVYGYTF TRBJ1-2 TRBV18
CAIRPGQGPETQYF TRBJ2-5 TRBV10-3
CASSLDTTPFTGELFF TRBJ2-2 TRBV5-1
CASSERTGANQPQHF TRBJ1-5 TRBV2
CASLLQGRFTGELFF TRBJ2-2 TRBV2
CASSYSGGGTPLHF TRBJ1-6 TRBV6-2/TRBV6-3
CASNQGVPETQYF TRBJ2-5 TRBV6-2/TRBV6-3
CASRTLRGAHTGELFF TRBJ2-2 TRBV28
CASSTFWTDEKLFF TRBJ1-4 TRBV5-6
CASSPSGAGNQPQHF TRBJ1-5 TRBV12-3/TRBV12-4
CASWWLGTGRSGRSTDTQYF TRBJ2-3 TRBV6-7
CASRPDRGYGYTF TRBJ1-2 TRBV6-1
CASTLPSPAGELFF TRBJ2-2 TRBV11-2
CASSLGSRETQYF TRBJ2-5 TRBV5-1
CAWRGNTEAFF TRBJ1-1 TRBV30
CASRTSVIPLHF TRBJ1-6 TRBV27
CASSVYRQLFF TRBJ1-4 TRBV2
CASSNLRDRPSGANVLTF TRBJ2-6 TRBV6-1
CASSPRQGRGANEKLFF TRBJ1-4 TRBV7-9
CSAPSAGAREQFF TRBJ2-1 TRBV20-1
CASSTRGSANTGELFF TRBJ2-2 TRBV9
CSVAGWAGRPQDTQYF TRBJ2-3 TRBV29-1
CASSVYRSSYNEQFF TRBJ2-1 TRBV9
CATSDPGLAPDTQYF TRBJ2-3 TRBV24-1
CAIREGTGASLREQYF TRBJ2-7 TRBV10-3
CASSSSIGEQYF TRBJ2-7 TRBV28
CASSLGLSTDTQYF TRBJ2-3 TRBV7-2
CASVGQMNTEAFF TRBJ1-1 TRBV19
CSVEKQGGEDTQYF TRBJ2-3 TRBV29-1
CASSLTGGREQYF TRBJ2-7 TRBV5-6
CASSVSGQLRNTGELFF TRBJ2-2 TRBV9
CASSPERQTYEQYF TRBJ2-7 TRBV18
CASSTRGGVRAFF TRBJ1-1 TRBV19